This TCR beta chain was sequenced in a study of beta chain features in type 1 diabetes. The CDR3 totals 16 residues. CDR1 and CDR2 from the germline V gene are MDHEN and SYDVKM. With 4 bases removed from V and 0 bases from J, the gap between germline ends came to 14 bases. The investigators reverse transcribed all of the isolated RNA, so they sequenced expressed TCRB transcripts. The method was immunoSEQ multiplex PCR; TCRdb's version includes in-frame clones alone and lacks a portion of them. The sample shows approximately 470,000 clones, approximately 30% of them seen only once. The receptor's source is a man between 18 and 35 years old in good health. Sequenced sample: naive CD4+ T cells from blood. The chain joins TRBV28 to TRBJ2-3; tentative D call: TRBD2 (5 bases). The DNA of the CDR3 is TGTGCCAGCAGTTCGGGGTCAACAGCTAGCACAGATACGCAGTATTTT. This translates into CASSSGSTASTDTQYF. The full variable domain, completed using reference TRBV28 and TRBJ2-3, is DVKVTQSSRYLVKRTGEKVFLECVQDMDHENMFWYRQDPGLGLRLIYFSYDVKMKEKGDIPEGYSVSREKKERFSLILESASTNQTSMYLCASSSGSTASTDTQYFGPGTRLTVL.